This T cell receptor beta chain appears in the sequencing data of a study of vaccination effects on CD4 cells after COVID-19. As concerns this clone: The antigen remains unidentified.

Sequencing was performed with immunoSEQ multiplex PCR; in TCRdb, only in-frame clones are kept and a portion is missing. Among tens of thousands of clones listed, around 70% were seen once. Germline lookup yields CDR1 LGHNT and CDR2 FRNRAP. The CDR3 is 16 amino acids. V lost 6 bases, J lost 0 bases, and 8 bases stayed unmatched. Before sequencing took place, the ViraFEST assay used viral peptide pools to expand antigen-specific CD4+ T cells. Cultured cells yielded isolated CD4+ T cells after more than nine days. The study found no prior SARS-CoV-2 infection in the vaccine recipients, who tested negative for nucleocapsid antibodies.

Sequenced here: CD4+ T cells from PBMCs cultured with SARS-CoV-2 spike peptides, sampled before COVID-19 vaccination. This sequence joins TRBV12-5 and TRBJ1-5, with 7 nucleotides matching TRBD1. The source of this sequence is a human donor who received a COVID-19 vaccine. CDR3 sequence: CASGGGGPDSNQPQHF. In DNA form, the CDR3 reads TGTGCTAGTGGCGGAGGGGGCCCTGATAGCAATCAGCCCCAGCATTTT.